This TCR beta chain was recorded in a study of blood T cell repertoires in COVID-19. Recruitment covered under 25 US areas and drew participants whose ages spanned about 18 to 89 years. Participants' own reports of clinical history determined their cohort assignment. Donors in Cohort 3 who had recovered were those with two negative PCRs, healthcare professional clearance, or resolution of their symptoms. The CDR3 runs 14 residues. The V gene end was trimmed by 7 bases and the J gene end by 6 bases; junction bases not matched to a gene: 10. Germline lookup yields CDR1 MNHEY and CDR2 SVGAGI. In the original analysis: Reference gene primer amplification yielded estimated nucleated cell counts. This table comes from immunoSEQ multiplex PCR, and its TCRdb copy is limited to in-frame clones, with some not included. That table gives V, J and clone size, and the DNA gave D and trimming. The table records roughly 180,000 clones, approximately 82% of them present only once.

This TCR came from a woman between 50 and 59 years old who had recovered from COVID-19. Sequenced input: PBMCs or T cells enriched from blood (not recorded which). The chain uses TRBV6-5 and TRBJ1-2; 8 bases are shared with TRBD1. DNA of the CDR3: TGTGCCAGCATCCCAGGCAGGGGGCCCCATGGCTACACCTTC. As protein: CASIPGRGPHGYTF.